Listed below are T cell receptor beta chains from one sample, sequenced in a study of CD8 T cells in ankylosing spondylitis. TCRdb re-called the 5' RACE reads with MiXCR, one entry per CDR3 protein. Of about 390,000 distinct CDR3 sequences listed, more than 20% are singletons. The sequenced material came from blood, either unsorted or a sorted T cell fraction (not recorded which). The source of these receptors is a male donor with ankylosing spondylitis. Both conserved end residues are part of each CDR3. D genes are given only for firm matches. The listing skips clone size in some rows; elsewhere it reads once, few, many or a size class.

CDR3nt	CDR3aa	v_gene	j_gene	d_gene	abundance
TGTGCCAGCAGCCCCCGGACGATACGGGGTTCCGGGGAGCTGTTTTTT	CASSPRTIRGSGELFF	TRBV9	TRBJ2-2	-	-
TGCGCCAGCAGCTTGGCCACAGGGGACAATCAGCCCCAGCATTTT	CASSLATGDNQPQHF	TRBV5-1	TRBJ1-5	TRBD1	-
TGTGCCAGCAGTAAGGAGGTTTCCACTGAAGCTTTCTTT	CASSKEVSTEAFF	TRBV6-1	TRBJ1-1	-	few
TGTGCCAGCAGCGAGGGGGGCCGATACAATGAGCAGTTCTTC	CASSEGGRYNEQFF	TRBV7-9	TRBJ2-1	-	few
TGTGCCAGCTCTTCTGACAGGAGTAATGAAAAACTGTTTTTT	CASSSDRSNEKLFF	TRBV18	TRBJ1-4	-	few
TGCAGCGTTGGACCCTTTGGTGACGGCACAGATACGCAGTATTTT	CSVGPFGDGTDTQYF	TRBV29-1	TRBJ2-3	-	many
TGCAGTGCTGCAATAGCGGGGGGAACGACGGCCCAGTACTTC	CSAAIAGGTTAQYF	TRBV20-1	TRBJ2-5	TRBD2	-
TGCAGTGCTAGAGATGTGGAAGTCTCCTACAATGAGCAGTTCTTC	CSARDVEVSYNEQFF	TRBV20-1	TRBJ2-1	-	few
TGTGCCAGCAGCTCCCAAGGGAAACAGGGGGACAGCACCCTCCACTTT	CASSSQGKQGDSTLHF	TRBV7-9	TRBJ1-6	TRBD1	-
TGTGCCAGCTCACGGACAGGCTTCCAAGAGACCCAGTACTTC	CASSRTGFQETQYF	TRBV18	TRBJ2-5	TRBD1	few
TGTGCCAGCAACAGGGGCGAAGATACGCAGTATTTT	CASNRGEDTQYF	TRBV7-2	TRBJ2-3	TRBD1	-
TGCAGTGCTGGCCGGGACAGGAGATACACCTTC	CSAGRDRRYTF	TRBV20-1	TRBJ1-2	TRBD1	-
TGTGCCAGCTCACCACGGGGTCCAGGCACCGGGGAGCTGTTTTTT	CASSPRGPGTGELFF	TRBV18	TRBJ2-2	-	few
TGTGCCAGTAGTATCCCAGGGGGCGGCACTGAAGCTTTCTTT	CASSIPGGGTEAFF	TRBV19	TRBJ1-1	TRBD1	few
TGTGCCAGCAAAATAACCCTGGGCGGGGGGTACAATGAGCAGTTCTTC	CASKITLGGGYNEQFF	TRBV12-3/TRBV12-4	TRBJ2-1	TRBD2	-
TGCAGTGCTGACGGGGTGGGCAATGAGCAGTTCTTC	CSADGVGNEQFF	TRBV20-1	TRBJ2-1	-	-
TGCAGTGCTAGCAGAGTTCTAGCGGGAGTCGAGACCCAGTACTTC	CSASRVLAGVETQYF	TRBV20-1	TRBJ2-5	TRBD2	-
TGTGCCAGCAGCTTAGGGGCAGGGCAGTATGGCTACACCTTC	CASSLGAGQYGYTF	TRBV11-3	TRBJ1-2	-	few
TGCGCCAGCAGCCGAGGAAGGGGGGCCCAGTACTTC	CASSRGRGAQYF	TRBV4-3	TRBJ2-5	-	-
TGTGCCATCAGGATAGCGGGAGAAAACGAGCAGTACTTC	CAIRIAGENEQYF	TRBV10-3	TRBJ2-7	TRBD2	-
TGTGCCAGCAATGTATTGGACGGGAGGCCGGAGACCCAGTACTTC	CASNVLDGRPETQYF	TRBV6-1	TRBJ2-5	TRBD2	-
TGTGCCAGCAGCCATGGACTAGCGGGGATCACCGGGGAGCTGTTTTTT	CASSHGLAGITGELFF	TRBV7-3	TRBJ2-2	TRBD2	-
TGTGCCAGCAGCCTATTGGCAGGGATCACCGGGGAGCTGTTTTTT	CASSLLAGITGELFF	TRBV3-1	TRBJ2-2	-	-
TGTGCCTCAACGGGACAGGAGAGCTCCTATAATTCACCCCTCCACTTT	CASTGQESSYNSPLHF	TRBV10-3	TRBJ1-6	TRBD1	few
TGTGCCAGCAGTCCCCAAATGGGGACCACCATATATTTT	CASSPQMGTTIYF	TRBV12-3/TRBV12-4	TRBJ1-3	-	-
TGCGCCAGCAGCAACACAGGGAGAGGCCTTTCCTACGAGCAGTACTTC	CASSNTGRGLSYEQYF	TRBV5-1	TRBJ2-7	-	-
TGTGCCAGCAGCAAAGGGCCCTTGACACTAGCGGGACTACCCAATGAGCAGTTCTTC	CASSKGPLTLAGLPNEQFF	TRBV21-1	TRBJ2-1	-	-
TGTGCCAGCAGCCAAGACTCTGGACTAGAAACCTACGAGCAGTACTTC	CASSQDSGLETYEQYF	TRBV4-2	TRBJ2-7	TRBD2	-
TGCAGCGTTGTCCTGGGGATGCAAGGCAATCAGCCCCAGCATTTT	CSVVLGMQGNQPQHF	TRBV29-1	TRBJ1-5	-	-
TGTCTCGGGAGGGGGCTATGTGAGCAGTTCTTC	CLGRGLCEQFF	TRBV5-3	TRBJ2-1	-	once
TGTGCCACCAGCATCGGGGGAGGGGGGTTTTTAGAGCAGTTCTTC	CATSIGGGGFLEQFF	TRBV15	TRBJ2-1	-	-
TGTGCCAGCAGCGCCAGGGGCGAGGACTATGGCTACACCTTC	CASSARGEDYGYTF	TRBV7-2	TRBJ1-2	-	once
TGTGCCAGCAGTTTAGACCGGTCAGGTTGGGGGAATGAGCAGTTCTTC	CASSLDRSGWGNEQFF	TRBV12-3/TRBV12-4	TRBJ2-1	-	many
TGTGCCAGCAGGGACTATTACGAGCAGTACTTC	CASRDYYEQYF	TRBV12-3/TRBV12-4	TRBJ2-7	-	-
TGCAGTGCTAGAGATCCGGGACAGGGTATCTACGAGCAGTACTTC	CSARDPGQGIYEQYF	TRBV20-1	TRBJ2-7	TRBD1	-
TGTGCCAGCAGCTTTCGCGGACAGGGCGGTGAAAAACTGTTTTTT	CASSFRGQGGEKLFF	TRBV7-9	TRBJ1-4	TRBD1	few
TGTGCCAGCAGCTCTCCGACTTACTTTGGGCCGGTGAACACTGAAGCTTTCTTT	CASSSPTYFGPVNTEAFF	TRBV11-1	TRBJ1-1	-	-
TGCGCCAGCAGCTCGCGGCTGAGGGGGAATGCGAGGAATGAGCAGTTCTTC	CASSSRLRGNARNEQFF	TRBV5-1	TRBJ2-1	-	few
TGTGCCAGCAAACAGACTAGCGGGAGGGCCCCTGAGACCCAGTACTTC	CASKQTSGRAPETQYF	TRBV2	TRBJ2-5	TRBD2	-
TGTGCCAGCAGCTCCAATGTGGGGAATGCAGATACGCAGTATTTT	CASSSNVGNADTQYF	TRBV7-3	TRBJ2-3	-	-
TGTGCCAGCAGCCAAGATCCCCGGGATGAAAAACTGTTTTTT	CASSQDPRDEKLFF	TRBV4-2	TRBJ1-4	-	-
TGTGCCAGCACCTCGAGGGGGGGAGAGACCCAGTACTTC	CASTSRGGETQYF	TRBV12-3/TRBV12-4	TRBJ2-5	-	-